A single sample is the source of the 28 T cell receptor beta chains below, sequenced in a study of CD8 T cells in Susac syndrome. When the RNA was reverse transcribed, random hexamers were used with an input of roughly 0.5 to 1 ug. Using its own MiXCR run on the immunoSEQ multiplex PCR reads, TCRdb lists one record per CDR3 protein. This table has under 200,000 distinct CDR3 sequences, approximately 95% appearing once. Specimen: CD4+ T cells from PBMCs. Receptors were obtained from a human donor with Susac syndrome.

This sequence joins TRBV6-2 or TRBV6-3 and TRBJ2-5; the D gene is possibly TRBD2 (5 bases). This CDR3 spans 13 amino acids. V lost 6 bases, J lost 8 bases, and 16 bases lay in between. Per germline, CDR1 MNHEY and CDR2 SVGEGT. Here the CDR3 reads CASSPIARGTQYF. The CDR3, as DNA: TGTGCCAGCAGCCCGATAGCCCGGGGTACCCAGTACTTC.

This clonotype was counted a single time. The rearrangement uses TRBV30 and TRBJ2-5; D perhaps matches TRBD2 (6 bases). This CDR3 spans 15 amino acids. Trimming left V 1 base short and J 5 bases short, with 17 bases between. CDR1 GTSNPN and CDR2 SVGIG come from the germline V gene (reference sequence). The CDR3 sequence is CAWSEGQGRGETQYF. CDR3 sequence (DNA): TGTGCCTGGAGTGAGGGGCAGGGCCGGGGGGAGACCCAGTACTTC.

Only one count was recorded for this clonotype. The genes are TRBV6-4 and TRBJ2-3; D tentatively reads TRBD1 or TRBD2 (5 bases each). The CDR3 length is 14 residues. The germline V gene encodes CDR1 MRHNA and CDR2 SNTAGT. V was cut by 6 bases and J by 5 bases, with 15 bases left in between. The CDR3 DNA reads as TGTGCCAGCAGCCCTTATGACAGCGGAGATACGCAGTATTTT. Translation gives CASSPYDSGDTQYF.

This chain links TRBV28 with TRBJ2-1, with D possibly called TRBD1 or TRBD2 (5 bases each). The CDR3 length is 15 residues. V gave up 6 bases and J gave up 0 bases, with 12 bases separating them. The germline V gene encodes CDR1 MDHEN and CDR2 SYDVKM. CDR3 nucleotide sequence: TGTGCCAGCAGGCTCAGTGGGACCTCCTACAATGAGCAGTTCTTC. It is translated as CASRLSGTSYNEQFF. Full variable domain (missing parts from reference TRBV28 and TRBJ2-1): DVKVTQSSRYLVKRTGEKVFLECVQDMDHENMFWYRQDPGLGLRLIYFSYDVKMKEKGDIPEGYSVSREKKERFSLILESASTNQTSMYLCASRLSGTSYNEQFFGPGTRLTVL.

Regarding this clonotype: At one boundary the junction diverges from the germline segment, which might be a read error. The rearrangement links TRBV19 to TRBJ2-2, with D tentatively TRBD1 or TRBD2 (5 bases each). Per the germline V gene, CDR1 is LNHDA and CDR2 is SQIVND (reference sequence). This CDR3 region has 11 residues. CDR3 residues: CASTGAGHPTF. The CDR3 bases are TGTGCCAGTACTGGGGCGGGCCATCCCACCTTT.

The V call is TRBV12-3 or TRBV12-4, the J call TRBJ1-5; D unresolved. The CDR3 has 14 residues. Trimming pared 5 bases from V and 5 bases from J, leaving 13 bases between. CDR3: CASSPNGEYQPQHF. The CDR3 DNA follows: TGTGCCAGCAGTCCTAACGGGGAATATCAGCCCCAGCATTTT.

The chain couples TRBV14 to TRBJ1-2; D gene unclear. The germline CDR1 and CDR2 sequences are SGHDN and FVKESK. This CDR3 comprises 13 residues. Deletions cut 6 bases from V and 1 base from J, with 9 bases between. CDR3 region: CASSHDVNYGYTF. DNA of the CDR3: TGTGCCAGCAGTCATGACGTTAACTATGGCTACACCTTC.

This chain links TRBV9 with TRBJ1-5, with D hard to call. Germline CDR1 SGDLS, CDR2 YYNGEE. V was trimmed by 0 bases and J by 7 bases, leaving 11 bases between them. The CDR3 length is 14 residues. Here the CDR3 reads CASSVEGGHQPQHF. DNA for the CDR3: TGTGCCAGCAGCGTAGAGGGAGGGCACCAGCCCCAGCATTTT. The entire variable domain, with the rest obtained from reference TRBV9 and TRBJ1-5, is as follows: DSGVTQTPKHLITATGQRVTLRCSPRSGDLSVYWYQQSLDQGLQFLIQYYNGEERAKGNILERFSAQQFPDLHSELNLSSLELGDSALYFCASSVEGGHQPQHFGDGTRLSIL.

The count of this clonotype is one. This rearrangement joins TRBV27 to TRBJ2-7, with D possibly being TRBD1 or TRBD2 (5 bases each). In germline, CDR1 is MNHEY, CDR2 SMNVEV (reference sequence). The V end lost 2 bases, the J end lost 6 bases, and 11 bases lay between the germline ends. CDR3 length: 13 amino acids. The CDR3 DNA is TGTGCCAGCAGTTTACAGGGAGTTGGCGAGCAGTACTTC. Its translation: CASSLQGVGEQYF.

The rearrangement joins TRBV11-1 to TRBJ2-5, with 7 nucleotides matching TRBD1. Trimming removed 5 bases from V and 4 bases from J; junction bases left unmatched: 4. Germline lookup yields CDR1 SGHAT and CDR2 FQDESV (reference sequence). The CDR3 spans 13 residues. As DNA, the CDR3 is TGTGCCAGCAGCCAGACAGGGAGAGAGACCCAGTACTTC. As protein: CASSQTGRETQYF.

The V and J genes are TRBV2 and TRBJ2-3; D is perhaps TRBD1 (7 bases). This CDR3 is 15 amino acids long. The V gene lost 6 bases and the J gene lost 2 bases, with 15 bases spanning the gap. Germline V gives CDR1 SNHLY, CDR2 FYNNEI. The CDR3 sequence is CASRRDSTFTDTQYF. The CDR3 DNA follows: TGTGCCAGCAGGCGGGACAGCACTTTCACAGATACGCAGTATTTT.

This clonotype was recorded once. This rearrangement joins TRBV5-1 to TRBJ1-2; no clear D. Germline CDR1 reads SGHRS; CDR2 reads YFSETQ. V was pared by 0 bases and J by 5 bases, with 8 bases between. CDR3 length equals 13 residues. CDR3: CASSLEVSYGYTF. CDR3 DNA: TGCGCCAGCAGCTTGGAAGTCAGTTATGGCTACACCTTC. The whole variable domain, remainder taken from reference TRBV5-1 and TRBJ1-2, is KAGVTQTPRYLIKTRGQQVTLSCSPISGHRSVSWYQQTPGQGLQFLFEYFSETQRNKGNFPGRFSGRQFSNSRSEMNVSTLELGDSALYLCASSLEVSYGYTFGSGTRLTVV.

The chain has TRBV5-4 and TRBJ2-1; TRBD2 matches 8 bases. The CDR3 consists of 17 residues. CDR1 is SGHNT and CDR2 is YYREEE in the germline V gene (reference sequence). Losses at the gene ends were 1 base for V and 4 bases for J; bases not matched to a gene: 10. For the CDR3, the DNA is TGTGCCAGCAGCTTGCGGGCCTTAGCGGGGTCGTACAATGAGCAGTTCTTC. Translating gives CASSLRALAGSYNEQFF.

This chain uses TRBV29-1 with TRBJ2-1; D unclear. This CDR3 is 13 amino acids long. CDR1 and CDR2 (germline): SQVTM, ANQGSEA. Trimming shortened V by 3 bases and J by 11 bases, and 17 bases separated the two germline ends. CDR3: CSVEVVGRKKQFF. The CDR3 nucleotides are TGCAGCGTTGAGGTTGTAGGGCGGAAGAAGCAGTTCTTC.

J is TRBJ2-3 and V is TRBV20-1; D uncertain. Germline CDR1 reads DFQATT; CDR2 reads SNEGSKA (reference sequence). The V gene lost 3 bases and the J gene lost 0 bases, with 13 bases spanning the gap. This CDR3 has 15 residues. The DNA of the CDR3 is TGCAGTGCTAGCGACAAATCCCTTAGCACAGATACGCAGTATTTT. It encodes CSASDKSLSTDTQYF.

The CDR3 reads CASSHAPYEQYF. The CDR3 region has the DNA TGTGCCAGCAGCCATGCCCCCTACGAGCAGTACTTC. The genes are TRBV14 and TRBJ2-7; D is undetermined. Germline loops: CDR1 SGHDN, CDR2 FVKESK. The length of the CDR3 is 12 residues. Deletions cut 3 bases from V and 2 bases from J, with 5 bases between.

The rearrangement joins TRBV4-3 to TRBJ1-1; D unclear. The CDR3 length is 13 residues. V lost 2 bases to trimming and J lost 6 bases, with 10 bases between them. The germline gives CDR1 LGHNA, CDR2 YSLEER. The CDR3 nucleotides read TGCGCCAGCAGCCAAAAGGTAGGGCCTGAAGCTTTCTTT. Protein: CASSQKVGPEAFF.

The chain is built from TRBV18 and TRBJ2-7; D is uncertain. V was trimmed by 0 bases and J by 3 bases, leaving 12 bases between them. Germline V gene sequence: CDR1 KGHSH, CDR2 LQKENI. The CDR3 loop spans 15 amino acids. CDR3 loop: CASSPPLNRLYEQYF. In DNA form, the CDR3 reads TGTGCCAGCTCACCACCGCTCAACCGTCTCTACGAGCAGTACTTC.

The chain links TRBV5-6 to TRBJ1-5; D gene uncertain. Germline lookup yields CDR1 SGHDT and CDR2 YYEEEE. This CDR3 comprises 14 residues. V lost 4 bases and J lost 3, with 11 bases in between. CDR3 DNA sequence: TGTGCCAGCAGCCGCCGGGCCTCCAATCAGCCCCAGCATTTT. The encoded protein is CASSRRASNQPQHF.

The rearrangement joins TRBV3-1 to TRBJ1-5; D unresolved. CDR3 length: 13 amino acids. Trimming took off 0 bases at V and 10 bases at J, with 10 bases between the two ends. Germline V gene sequence: CDR1 LGHDT, CDR2 YNNKEL (reference sequence). The CDR3 DNA is TGTGCCAGCAGCCAAGATCAAAGGTCTCCCCAGCATTTT. Translation: CASSQDQRSPQHF.

The chain has TRBV29-1 and TRBJ1-2; 11 nucleotides line up with TRBD1. Trimming cost V 1 base and J 8 bases; bases outside gene matches: 6. This CDR3 has 14 residues. The germline gives CDR1 SQVTM, CDR2 ANQGSEA. In DNA form, the CDR3 reads TGCAGCGTTGAAGTCGGACAGGGGGCGGGGGGCTACACCTTC. It specifies CSVEVGQGAGGYTF.

The rearrangement links TRBV7-2 to TRBJ1-1; TRBD1 is a possible D gene (5 bases). The V gene lost 0 bases and the J gene lost 5 bases, with 19 bases spanning the gap. This CDR3 is built from 17 residues. CDR1 and CDR2 (germline): SGHTA, FQGNSA. The CDR3: CASSLAGGSPRRTEAFF. CDR3 sequence (DNA): TGTGCCAGCAGCTTAGCCGGGGGGAGCCCCCGAAGGACTGAAGCTTTCTTT.

The rearrangement joins TRBV3-1 to TRBJ2-7, with D hard to call. The V gene's germline CDR1 is LGHDT and CDR2 YNNKEL (reference sequence). The length of the CDR3 is 13 residues. V gave up 1 base and J gave up 3 bases, with 7 bases separating them. The CDR3 coding sequence is TGTGCCAGCAGCCAAGCAGGAATCTACGAGCAGTACTTC. Protein sequence: CASSQAGIYEQYF.

DNA for the CDR3: TGTGCCAGCAGCTCAGAAGCGGGGAGGGGAGATACGCAGTATTTT. Translating gives CASSSEAGRGDTQYF. The V gene is TRBV7-8, the J gene TRBJ2-3; TRBD2 aligns across 7 bases. Looked up from germline, CDR1 is SGHVS and CDR2 is FQNEAQ. The CDR3 runs 15 residues. Losses at the gene ends were 4 bases for V and 5 bases for J; bases not matched to a gene: 9.

The V call is TRBV7-9, the J call TRBJ2-7; 13 nucleotides match TRBD2. The CDR3 runs 15 residues. Germline trimming cut 6 bases from V and 4 bases from J; bases unmatched to any gene: 6. Per the germline V gene, CDR1 is SEHNR and CDR2 is FQNEAQ (reference sequence). The CDR3 sequence: CASRTTSGGRYEQYV. The CDR3 DNA is TGTGCCAGCAGGACGACTAGCGGGGGGCGGTACGAGCAGTACGTC.

V gene TRBV27 combines with J gene TRBJ1-2; 8 bases match TRBD1. The CDR3 sequence is 14 residues long. V lost 6 bases to trimming and J lost 4 bases; unmatched junction nucleotides: 7. In germline, CDR1 is MNHEY, CDR2 SMNVEV (reference sequence). In nucleotides, the CDR3 is TGTGCCAGCAGAAGCCAGGGGGCTGGCTATGGCTACACCTTC. Its protein is CASRSQGAGYGYTF.

This clonotype was observed once. The chain recombines TRBV29-1 with TRBJ2-5; 10 bases line up with TRBD2. Germline CDR1 and CDR2: SQVTM and ANQGSEA. The J segment lost 5 bases and the V segment lost 3 bases, leaving 9 bases of the junction unmatched. CDR3 length: 15 residues. The CDR3 loop is CSVEPQRGGRETQYF. CDR3 nucleotide sequence: TGCAGCGTTGAGCCCCAGCGGGGGGGCCGCGAGACCCAGTACTTC. Complete variable domain (other parts from reference TRBV29-1 and TRBJ2-5): SAVISQKPSRDICQRGTSLTIQCQVDSQVTMMFWYRQQPGQSLTLIATANQGSEATYESGFVIDKFPISRPNLTFSTLTVSNMSPEDSSIYLCSVEPQRGGRETQYFGPGTRLLVL.

The chain uses TRBV29-1 and TRBJ2-3; D is unresolved. The ends were cut back, 6 bases at V and 5 bases at J, with 9 bases in the middle. Germline V gene sequence: CDR1 SQVTM, CDR2 ANQGSEA. The CDR3 loop spans 11 amino acids. This chain's CDR3 is CSVRAGDTQYF. In nucleotides, the CDR3 is TGCAGCGTCCGAGCTGGAGATACGCAGTATTTT.